These T cell receptor beta chains were read from a single sample in a study of cytotoxic CD8 clonotypes in ibrutinib-treated CLL. Data came from immunoSEQ multiplex PCR; TCRdb stores just in-frame clones and leaves some out. The sample records about 24,000 clones, 65% to 80% being singletons. This specimen consisted of PBMCs, obtained after 12 months of ibrutinib treatment. Receptor source: a human donor with chronic lymphocytic leukemia. Both conserved end residues are part of each CDR3. A D gene is named only where the DNA matches it firmly. Not every row has a clone size; where given, it reads once, few, many or a size class.

DNA	CDR3	J	size	V	D
TGCGCCAGCCGTAAAAATCACAATAGCAATCAGCCCCAGCATTTT	CASRKNHNSNQPQHF	TRBJ1-5	NA	TRBV4-1	NA
TGCGCCAGCAGTGGCAGGAGGGTTACTGAAGCTTTCTTT	CASSGRRVTEAFF	TRBJ1-1	NA	TRBV10-2	NA
TGTGCCAGCAGTTCCAAGGCAGGGGGCCAAGACCACGAGCAGTACTTC	CASSSKAGGQDHEQYF	TRBJ2-7	NA	TRBV6-6	TRBD1
TGTGCCACGCTGGACAGGGGACGGGATGAAAAACTGTTTTTT	CATLDRGRDEKLFF	TRBJ1-4	once	TRBV19	TRBD1
TGCGCCAGCAGCTTGGTGGGTTACAATGAGCAGTTCTTC	CASSLVGYNEQFF	TRBJ2-1	few	TRBV5-1	NA
TGTGCCAGCAGCAAAACACATGAAGCCAAAAACATTCAGTACTTC	CASSKTHEAKNIQYF	TRBJ2-4	NA	TRBV21-1	NA
TGTGCCAGCAGTTCCGATCGGACAGGGAAAGAGACCCAGTACTTC	CASSSDRTGKETQYF	TRBJ2-5	NA	TRBV5-4	TRBD1
TGTGCCAGTAGTCGTGGCCGGGGCCATAGCAATCAGCCCCAGCATTTT	CASSRGRGHSNQPQHF	TRBJ1-5	once	TRBV19	NA
TGTGCCATCAGCGCCAGGACAGGACTGAACACCGGGGAGCTGTTTTTT	CAISARTGLNTGELFF	TRBJ2-2	NA	TRBV10-3	TRBD1
TGCGCCAGCAGTGCCTACGACGAGCAGTACTTC	CASSAYDEQYF	TRBJ2-7	NA	TRBV5-1	NA
TGTGCCAGCAGCACTCTAGCGGGGGGGGCTCGAGATACGCAGTATTTT	CASSTLAGGARDTQYF	TRBJ2-3	NA	TRBV27	TRBD2
TGTGCCAGCAGTGAAGGGACCGGGCTCAACATAGAGCAGTACTTC	CASSEGTGLNIEQYF	TRBJ2-7	NA	TRBV6-1	NA
TGTGCCAGCAGCTTACGGTGGGGGGGTAACCAGTACTTC	CASSLRWGGNQYF	TRBJ2-5	NA	TRBV7-2	TRBD2
TGTGCCAGCAGCCCCACCATGGGCGGACAGGGGAATCAGCCCCAGCATTTT	CASSPTMGGQGNQPQHF	TRBJ1-5	NA	TRBV28	TRBD1
TGTGCCAGCTCACGTTCGGTCGGGGGGGGATACAATGAGCAGTTCTTC	CASSRSVGGGYNEQFF	TRBJ2-1	NA	TRBV18	TRBD2
TGTGCCAGCCGCCTTTCCGGTTCCCAGGGCGAGCAGTACTTC	CASRLSGSQGEQYF	TRBJ2-7	NA	TRBV7-2	NA
TGTGCCAGCAGACAGGGACAGGGAAATCAGCCCCAGCATTTT	CASRQGQGNQPQHF	TRBJ1-5	NA	TRBV27	TRBD1
TGCAGCGTCTCGTGGTCGAATCAGCCCCAGCATTTT	CSVSWSNQPQHF	TRBJ1-5	NA	TRBV29-1	NA
TGTGCCACCTATCGGGACCCATTGTCTTGGGAGCAGTACTTC	CATYRDPLSWEQYF	TRBJ2-7	NA	TRBV6-4	NA
TGTGCCAGCAGCGAGAGGGGGACTGACTCTGGAAACACCATATATTTT	CASSERGTDSGNTIYF	TRBJ1-3	NA	TRBV21-1	NA
TGTGCCAGCAGCTTAGCTGGCAGCGGGGTGAGCACAGATACGCAGTATTTT	CASSLAGSGVSTDTQYF	TRBJ2-3	few	TRBV7-8	TRBD2
TGTGCCAGCAGCCGTACCCCAGGACAGGGAGACAACTATGGCTACACCTTC	CASSRTPGQGDNYGYTF	TRBJ1-2	NA	TRBV4-2	TRBD1
TGTGCCAGCAGCTTAGGCCAAGATGAGCAGTTCTTC	CASSLGQDEQFF	TRBJ2-1	once	TRBV11-3	NA
TGTGCCAGCAGTAAGGGGGCCTCCTACGAGCAGTACTTC	CASSKGASYEQYF	TRBJ2-7	NA	TRBV6-5	TRBD1
TGCGCCAGCAGCTTGCGGGGTAGCGGGAGCACAGATACGCAGTATTTT	CASSLRGSGSTDTQYF	TRBJ2-3	NA	TRBV5-1	TRBD2
TGTGCCAGCAGCTTGGTCACAGGGGGGCCCTCGGAGCAGTACTTC	CASSLVTGGPSEQYF	TRBJ2-7	NA	TRBV7-6	TRBD1
TGTGCCTGGAGCGACGGGACCGCCCGGGGAAACACCATATATTTT	CAWSDGTARGNTIYF	TRBJ1-3	NA	TRBV30	NA